This TCR beta chain was sequenced for a study of T cell clonality in common variable immunodeficiency. The CDR3 sequence is 14 residues long. The germline gives CDR1 SGHNT, CDR2 YYREEE (reference sequence). Trimming removed 4 bases from V and 4 bases from J; junction bases left unmatched: 3. There are many counts of this clone. Its target is not known. The read terminates 3 residues ahead of where the CDR3 ends, so the germline J gene completes it. Within the sample, other DNA sequences also encode this same CDR3. Study-level findings and limits: Compared with healthy controls, CVID subjects showed increased TCRbeta clonality, mostly in about a third. CVID subjects shared fewer TCRbeta clones than healthy controls did.

Profiling relied on immunoSEQ multiplex PCR, and the TCRdb table lists in-frame clones only, not all of them. This record lists 45,000 to 70,000 clones, none seen once only, and the top ten clones contain 4.5% to 5.5%. Donors gave roughly 5 to 8 ml heparinized peripheral whole blood. This chain uses TRBV5-4 with TRBJ2-7; 12 bases are shared with TRBD2. This receptor was obtained from a person between 18 and 70 years old in good health. What was sequenced was peripheral blood mononuclear cells. Partial CDR3 DNA: TGTGCCAGCAGCCCGACTAGCGGGAGTTACGAG. Protein product: CASSPTSGSYE. The CDR3, in full, reads CASSPTSGSYEQYF.